This record covers a single T cell receptor beta chain. Antigen specificity is unknown. These data are taken from a study of T cell responses to AZD1222 COVID-19 vaccine. This CDR3 is built from 14 residues. Germline V gene sequence: CDR1 SGHTA, CDR2 FQGNSA. V dropped 6 bases and J dropped 6 bases, with 15 bases sitting between them. Profiled with immunoSEQ multiplex PCR; TCRdb holds only in-frame clones, not every one. The profile covers some 96,000 clones, with around nine tenths appearing a single time and around a sixth taken by the ten largest. Study conclusions and caveats: White British ancestry dominated among donors, who included more females, and clonal diversity was possibly underestimated. Spike regions recognized by vaccine-associated CD4 TCRs spanned the protein, led by 160-218 and 743-854. Two doses of AZD1222 preceded a rise in Spike-specific TCR breadth and depth.

V usage is TRBV7-2 and J usage is TRBJ2-1; D is possibly TRBD1 (6 bases). This clonotype was sampled from an adult in good health. The sequencing used peripheral blood, collected on day 0 of AZD1222 vaccination. The CDR3 region has the DNA TGTGCCAGCAGTACACAGGGTGGGGGCAATGAGCAGTTCTTC. Its translation is CASSTQGGGNEQFF.